The T cell receptor (beta chain) described here comes from a study of identical twins. A single record per CDR3 protein comes from TCRdb applying MiXCR to the 5' RACE reads. This table has about 810,000 distinct CDR3 sequences, about 12% appearing once. The ends were cut back, 6 bases at V and 1 base at J, with 16 bases in the middle. The germline gives CDR1 MNHEY, CDR2 SMNVEV (reference sequence). The length of the CDR3 is 15 residues. Study-level findings and limits: Cord blood beta clonotypes that were abundant carried fewer insertions, and memory repertoires showed no such trend.

This clonotype was seen only a few times. Its matching antigen is unknown. This sample also belongs to another study, concerning yellow fever vaccine responses in identical twins.

The rearrangement uses TRBV27 and TRBJ2-7; no reliable D call. Material for sequencing was PBMCs. The receptor's source is a woman between 18 and 29 years old in good health. The CDR3 sequence: CASSHPSWRSYEQYV. The CDR3 DNA reads as TGTGCCAGCAGCCACCCGTCCTGGCGATCCTACGAGCAGTACGTC.